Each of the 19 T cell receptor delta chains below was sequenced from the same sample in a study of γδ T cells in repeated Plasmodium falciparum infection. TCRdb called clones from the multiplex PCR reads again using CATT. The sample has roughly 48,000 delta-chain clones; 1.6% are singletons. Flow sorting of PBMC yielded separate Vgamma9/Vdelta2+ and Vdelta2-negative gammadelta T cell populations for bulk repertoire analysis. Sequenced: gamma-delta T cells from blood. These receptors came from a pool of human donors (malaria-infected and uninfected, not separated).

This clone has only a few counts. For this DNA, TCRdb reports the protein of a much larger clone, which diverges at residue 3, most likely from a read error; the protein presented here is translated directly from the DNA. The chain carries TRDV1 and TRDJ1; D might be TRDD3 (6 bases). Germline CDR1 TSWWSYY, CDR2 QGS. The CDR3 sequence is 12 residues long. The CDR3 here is CARGMGADKLIF. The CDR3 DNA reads TGTGCTCGTGGGATGGGGGCCGATAAACTCATCTTT.

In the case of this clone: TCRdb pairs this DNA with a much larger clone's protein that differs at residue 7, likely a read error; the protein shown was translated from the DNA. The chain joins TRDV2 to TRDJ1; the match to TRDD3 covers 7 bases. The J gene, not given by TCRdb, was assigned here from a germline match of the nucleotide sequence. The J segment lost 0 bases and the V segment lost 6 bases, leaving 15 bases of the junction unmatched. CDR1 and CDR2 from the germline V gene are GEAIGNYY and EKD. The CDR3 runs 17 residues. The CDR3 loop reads CACFPLPGDRYTDKLIF. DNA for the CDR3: TGTGCCTGTTTTCCCTTACCGGGGGATCGGTACACCGATAAACTCATCTTT.

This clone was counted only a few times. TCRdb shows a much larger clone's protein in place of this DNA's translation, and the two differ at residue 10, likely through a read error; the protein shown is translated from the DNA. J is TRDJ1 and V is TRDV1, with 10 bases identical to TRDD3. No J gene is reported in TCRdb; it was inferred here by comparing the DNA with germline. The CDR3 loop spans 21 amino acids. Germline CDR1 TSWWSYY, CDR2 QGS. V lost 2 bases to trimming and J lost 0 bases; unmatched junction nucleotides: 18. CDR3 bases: TGTGCTCTTGGGGAATGCCACCTAGACTGCGGGGGATACGGGTACACCGATAAACTCATCTTT. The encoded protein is CALGECHLDCGGYGYTDKLIF.

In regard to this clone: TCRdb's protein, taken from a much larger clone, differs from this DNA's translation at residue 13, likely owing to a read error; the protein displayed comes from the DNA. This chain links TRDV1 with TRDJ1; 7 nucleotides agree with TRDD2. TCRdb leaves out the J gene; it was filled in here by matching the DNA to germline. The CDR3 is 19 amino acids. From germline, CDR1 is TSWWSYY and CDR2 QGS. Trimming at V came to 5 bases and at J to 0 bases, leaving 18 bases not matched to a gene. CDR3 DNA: TGTGCTCTTGGGAAGCCACTACCTTTCCTACGGATCGACACCGATAAACTCATCTTT. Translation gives CALGKPLPFLRIDTDKLIF.

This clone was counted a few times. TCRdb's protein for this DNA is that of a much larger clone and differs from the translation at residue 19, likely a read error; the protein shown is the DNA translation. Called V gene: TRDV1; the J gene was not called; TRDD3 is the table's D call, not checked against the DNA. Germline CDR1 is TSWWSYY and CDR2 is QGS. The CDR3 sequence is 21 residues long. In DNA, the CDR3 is TGTGCTCTTGGGGAACTAGGTAGCCTGTCTACTGGGGGATACATCCCCGATAAACCCATCTTT. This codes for CALGELGSLSTGGYIPDKPIF.

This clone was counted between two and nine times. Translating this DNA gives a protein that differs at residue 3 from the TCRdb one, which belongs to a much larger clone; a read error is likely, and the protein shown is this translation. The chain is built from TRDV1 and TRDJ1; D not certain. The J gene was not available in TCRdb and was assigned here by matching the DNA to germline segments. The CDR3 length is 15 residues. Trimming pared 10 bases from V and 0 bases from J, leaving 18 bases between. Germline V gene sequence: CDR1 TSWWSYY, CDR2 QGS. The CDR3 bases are TGTGCTCCTGGTCGCGCCGGCCCGTACACCGATAAACTCATCTTT. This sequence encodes CAPGRAGPYTDKLIF.

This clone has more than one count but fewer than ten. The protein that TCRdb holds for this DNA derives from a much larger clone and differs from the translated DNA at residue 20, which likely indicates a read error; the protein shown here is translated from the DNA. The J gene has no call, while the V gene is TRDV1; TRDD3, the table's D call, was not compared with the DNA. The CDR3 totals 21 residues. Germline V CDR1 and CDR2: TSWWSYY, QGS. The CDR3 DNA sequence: TGTGCTCTTGGGCTTACTCGACGTAATAACTGGGGGATACGGTACACCGATAAACTCACCTTT. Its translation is CALGLTRRNNWGIRYTDKLTF.

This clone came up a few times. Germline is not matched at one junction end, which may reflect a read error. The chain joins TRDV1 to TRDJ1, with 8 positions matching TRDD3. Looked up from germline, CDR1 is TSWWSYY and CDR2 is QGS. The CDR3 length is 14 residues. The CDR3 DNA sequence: TGTGCTCTTGGGGCGGGATACGCCAATGATAAACTCACCTTT. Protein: CALGAGYANDKLTF.

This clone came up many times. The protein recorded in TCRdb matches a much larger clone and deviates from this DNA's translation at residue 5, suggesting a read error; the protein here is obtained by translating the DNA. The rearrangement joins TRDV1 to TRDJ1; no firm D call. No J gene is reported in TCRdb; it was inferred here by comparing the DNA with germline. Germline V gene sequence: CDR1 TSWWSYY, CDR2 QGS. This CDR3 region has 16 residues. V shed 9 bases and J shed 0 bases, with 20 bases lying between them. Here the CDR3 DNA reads TGTGCTCTCCTTACTACCTCATCCCCTTACACCGATAAACTCATCTTT. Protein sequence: CALLTTSSPYTDKLIF.

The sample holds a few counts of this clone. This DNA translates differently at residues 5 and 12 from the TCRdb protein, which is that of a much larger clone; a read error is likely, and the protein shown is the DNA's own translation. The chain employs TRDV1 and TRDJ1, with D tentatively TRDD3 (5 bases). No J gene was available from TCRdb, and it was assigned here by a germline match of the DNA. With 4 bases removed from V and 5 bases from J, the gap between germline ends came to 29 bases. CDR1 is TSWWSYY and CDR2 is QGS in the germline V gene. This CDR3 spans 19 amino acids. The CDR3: CALGGLGGTESHPWDKLIF. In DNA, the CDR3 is TGTGCTCTTGGGGGACTAGGGGGTACAGAGTCTCACCCTTGGGATAAACTCATCTTT.

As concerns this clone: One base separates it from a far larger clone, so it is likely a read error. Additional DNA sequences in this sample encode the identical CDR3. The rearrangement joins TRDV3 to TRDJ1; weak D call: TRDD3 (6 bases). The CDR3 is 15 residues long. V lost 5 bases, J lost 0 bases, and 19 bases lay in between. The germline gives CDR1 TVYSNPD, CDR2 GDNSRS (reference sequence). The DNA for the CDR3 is TGTGCCGAAGGTTCCCCAGGATACTACACCGATAAACTCATCTTT. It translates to CAEGSPGYYTDKLIF. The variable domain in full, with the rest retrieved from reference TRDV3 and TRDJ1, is CDKVTQSSPDQTVASGSEVVLLCTYDTVYSNPDLFWYRIRPDYSFQFVFYGDNSRSEGADFTQGRFSVKHILTQKAFHLVISPVRTEDSATYYCAEGSPGYYTDKLIFGKGTRVTVEP.

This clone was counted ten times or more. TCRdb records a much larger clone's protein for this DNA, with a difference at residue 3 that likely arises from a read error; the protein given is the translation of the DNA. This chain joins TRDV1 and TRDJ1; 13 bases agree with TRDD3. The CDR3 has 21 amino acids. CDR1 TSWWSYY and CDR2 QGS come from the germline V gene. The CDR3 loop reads CAPGEFRPRYWGIRGTDKLIF. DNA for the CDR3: TGTGCTCCTGGGGAATTCAGACCCAGGTACTGGGGGATACGGGGCACCGATAAACTCATCTTT.

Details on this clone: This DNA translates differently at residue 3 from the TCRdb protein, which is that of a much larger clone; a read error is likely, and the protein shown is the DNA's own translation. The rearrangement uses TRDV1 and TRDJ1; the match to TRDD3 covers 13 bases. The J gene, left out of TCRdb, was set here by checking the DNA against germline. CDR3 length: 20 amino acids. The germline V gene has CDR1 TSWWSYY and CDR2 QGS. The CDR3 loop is CAIGELRNQLGDTSGGKLIF. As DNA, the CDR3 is TGTGCTATTGGGGAACTTCGGAACCAACTGGGGGATACGTCAGGTGGGAAACTCATCTTT.

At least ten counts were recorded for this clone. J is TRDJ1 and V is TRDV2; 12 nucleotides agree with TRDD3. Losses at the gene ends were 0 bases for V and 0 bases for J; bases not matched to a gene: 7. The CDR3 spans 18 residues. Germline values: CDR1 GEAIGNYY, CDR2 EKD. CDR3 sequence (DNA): TGTGCCTGTGACACCGTATCTGGGGGATACGCACACACCGATAAACTCATCTTT. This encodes CACDTVSGGYAHTDKLIF.

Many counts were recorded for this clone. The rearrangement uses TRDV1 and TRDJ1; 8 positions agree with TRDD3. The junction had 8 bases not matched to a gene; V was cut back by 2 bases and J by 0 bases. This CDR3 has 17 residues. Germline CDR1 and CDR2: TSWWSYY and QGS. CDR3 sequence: CALGESHWGLHTDKLIF. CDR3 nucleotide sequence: TGTGCTCTTGGGGAAAGCCACTGGGGGCTCCACACCGATAAACTCATCTTT.

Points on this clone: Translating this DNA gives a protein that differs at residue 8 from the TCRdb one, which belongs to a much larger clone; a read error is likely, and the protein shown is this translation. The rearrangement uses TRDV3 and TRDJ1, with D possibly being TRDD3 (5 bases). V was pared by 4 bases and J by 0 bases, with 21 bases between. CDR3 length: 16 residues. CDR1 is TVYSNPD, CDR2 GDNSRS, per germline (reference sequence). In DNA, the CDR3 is TGTGCCTCCCGCTTTGTCTCTGCTGGGTACACCGATAAACTCATCTTT. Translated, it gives CASRFVSAGYTDKLIF. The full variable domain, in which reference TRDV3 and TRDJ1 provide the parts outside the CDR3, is CDKVTQSSPDQTVASGSEVVLLCTYDTVYSNPDLFWYRIRPDYSFQFVFYGDNSRSEGADFTQGRFSVKHILTQKAFHLVISPVRTEDSATYYCASRFVSAGYTDKLIFGKGTRVTVEP.

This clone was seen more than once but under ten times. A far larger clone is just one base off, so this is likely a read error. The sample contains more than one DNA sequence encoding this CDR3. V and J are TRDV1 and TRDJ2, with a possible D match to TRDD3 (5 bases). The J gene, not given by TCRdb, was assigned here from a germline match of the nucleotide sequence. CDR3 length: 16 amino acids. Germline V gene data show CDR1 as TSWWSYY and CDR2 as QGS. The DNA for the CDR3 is TGTGCCCTTGGGGAACGGATCACCCTTTTGACAGCACAACTCTTCTTT. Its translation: CALGERITLLTAQLFF.

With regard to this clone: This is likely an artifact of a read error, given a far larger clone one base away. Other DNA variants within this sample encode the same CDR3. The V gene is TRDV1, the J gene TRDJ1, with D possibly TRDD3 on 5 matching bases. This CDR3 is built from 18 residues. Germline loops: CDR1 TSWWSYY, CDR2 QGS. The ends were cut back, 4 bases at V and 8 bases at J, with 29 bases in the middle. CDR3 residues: CALGVRGSKSGYRMKLIF. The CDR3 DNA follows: TGTGCTCTTGGGGTACGGGGGTCTAAGAGTGGGTATAGGATGAAACTCATCTTT.

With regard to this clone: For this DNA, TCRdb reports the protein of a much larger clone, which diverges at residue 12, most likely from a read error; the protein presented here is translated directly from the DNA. The chain's CDR3 is CALVFGPLGDIPKLIF. As DNA, the CDR3 is TGTGCTCTTGTGTTCGGCCCCCTGGGGGATATCCCTAAACTCATCTTT. The chain links TRDV1 to TRDJ1, with TRDD3 identical over 10 bases. Germline matching of the DNA provided the J gene here, since TCRdb leaves it blank. From germline, CDR1 is TSWWSYY and CDR2 QGS. J lost 7 bases, V lost 7 bases, and 15 bases had no gene match. The CDR3 covers 16 residues.